This T cell receptor beta chain was identified in a study of T-cell reconstitution after alpha-beta-depleted transplantation in children. Study-wide results and caveats: By one year post-transplant, T-cell counts and diversity largely arose from T cells that were newly produced. Reportedly, roughly two months post-transplant, alpha-beta T cells arose from several hundred expanded graft clones. Surviving recipient T cells and thymic progenitors underlay high day-60 TCRbeta diversity in some patients.

As regards this clonotype: Its cognate antigen is unknown.

Unique molecular identifiers were incorporated during preparation of the TCRbeta library. One entry per CDR3 protein, called by TCRdb with MiXCR from the PCR reads. In the table there are some 600,000 distinct CDR3 sequences, 10% to 15% of which are singletons. Germline V gene lookup returns CDR1 MNHEY and CDR2 SVGEGT. The CDR3 has 15 residues. The V end was cut by 7 bases, the J end by 0 bases, with 16 bases between. This rearrangement joins TRBV6-2 or TRBV6-3 to TRBJ2-7, with D perhaps matching TRBD1 (5 bases). This TCR derives from a male patient aged 10-17 years who had a stem cell transplant for acute myeloid leukemia, so the T cells may come from the graft donor. Sequences were derived from PBMCs, mostly from graft donor cells, sampled 360 days after TCRalphabeta/CD19-depleted stem cell transplant. CDR3 loop: CASTSWGRASYEQYF. The DNA of the CDR3 is TGTGCCAGCACATCCTGGGGCAGGGCCTCCTACGAGCAGTACTTC.